The text below deals with one T cell receptor (beta chain). What antigen it recognizes has not been identified. Base qualities are not at hand, and no much larger clone is one base apart. This sample stems from a study of control samples from healthy donors and cancer patients (dated by TCRdb to 2020 to 2022). The library was generated by the immunoSEQ multiplex PCR assay. The table comes from immuneACCESS by way of TCRdb, which keeps in-frame sequences with V and J called. Part of the clones is missing from these tables; in studies checked, under half for an unresolved V gene and the rest for unknown reasons. Within this sample are about 130,000 clones, with around nine tenths of them counted one time only. The ten largest make up over 2% of the sample. The CDR3 goes from the cysteine to the phenylalanine over 14 residues. The read is trimmed to its CDR3 DNA, 42 bases read in frame from base 1. The germline V gene gives CDR1 as ENHRY and CDR2 as SYGVKD. For this chain, trimming is 5 bases at the V end and 5 bases at the J end, and the number of junction bases without a gene match is 3.

The sequence links TRBV10-3 to TRBJ1-6, and TRBD1 aligns with 7 junction nucleotides. This clonotype was sampled from a man in his late teens or twenties in good health. Material: blood. The nucleotide sequence reads TGTGCCATCAGTCCGGGACAGAATAATTCACCCCTCCACTTT. It codes for CAISPGQNNSPLHF.